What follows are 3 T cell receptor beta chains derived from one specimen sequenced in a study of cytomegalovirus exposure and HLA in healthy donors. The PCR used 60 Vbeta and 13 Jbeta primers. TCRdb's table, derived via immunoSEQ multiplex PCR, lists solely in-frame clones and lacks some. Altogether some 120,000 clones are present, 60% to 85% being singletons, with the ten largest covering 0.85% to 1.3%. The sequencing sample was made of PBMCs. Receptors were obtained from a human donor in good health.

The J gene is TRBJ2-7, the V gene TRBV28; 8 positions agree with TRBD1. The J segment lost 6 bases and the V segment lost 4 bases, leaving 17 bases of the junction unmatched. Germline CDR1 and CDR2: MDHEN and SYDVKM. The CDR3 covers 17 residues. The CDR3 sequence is CASSSLRSDRGACEQYF. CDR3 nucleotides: TGTGCCAGCAGTTCATTGCGCAGCGACAGGGGAGCCTGCGAGCAGTACTTC.

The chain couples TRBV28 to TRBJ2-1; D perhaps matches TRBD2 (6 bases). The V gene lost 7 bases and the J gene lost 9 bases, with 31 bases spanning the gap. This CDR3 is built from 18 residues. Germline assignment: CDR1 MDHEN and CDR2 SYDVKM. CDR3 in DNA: TGTGCCAGCAAGGACATGCGTTTAAGGGACTCTGCCTTAGTTGAGCAGTTCTTC. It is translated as CASKDMRLRDSALVEQFF.

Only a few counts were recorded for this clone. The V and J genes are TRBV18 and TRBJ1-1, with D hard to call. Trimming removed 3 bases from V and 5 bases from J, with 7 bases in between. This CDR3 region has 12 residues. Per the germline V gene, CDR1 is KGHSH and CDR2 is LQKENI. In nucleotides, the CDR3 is TGTGCCAGCTCACCCAGCGGGACTGAAGCTTTCTTT. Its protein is CASSPSGTEAFF.